There are many counts of the clone carrying this T cell receptor (beta chain). This sample was included in a study of T cell repertoires in cytomegalovirus infection. TCRdb used MiXCR to reprocess the reads, holding one entry per CDR3 protein. Here the sample spans approximately 490,000 distinct CDR3 sequences, approximately 10% being singletons. CDR1 is ENHRY and CDR2 is SYGVKD in the germline V gene. The CDR3 contains 13 residues. J lost 3 bases, V lost 7 bases, and 3 bases had no gene match. The sample consisted of PBMCs. The chain recombines TRBV10-3 with TRBJ2-5; TRBD2 agrees at 9 bases. This clonotype originated in a human donor in good health (CMV status not recorded). Some clones in this sample may be carry-over from other donors' samples. The CDR3 nucleotides are TGTGCCATCATCGAGCGGGGGGAAGAGACCCAGTACTTC. Its translation: CAIIERGEETQYF.